These 20 T cell receptor beta chains were all obtained from the same sample, sequenced in a study of cytomegalovirus exposure and HLA in healthy donors. The PCR was carried out with 60 Vbeta primers and 13 Jbeta primers. The assay was immunoSEQ multiplex PCR, and TCRdb's table has in-frame clones only and misses some. The table lists approximately 100,000 clones, roughly two thirds of them singletons. Input material: PBMCs. The receptors were gathered from a female donor in good health and CMV-seronegative.

V is TRBV11-3 and J is TRBJ2-6; 9 nucleotides match TRBD1. This CDR3 spans 20 amino acids. The V segment lost 5 bases and the J segment 0 bases; nucleotides outside the gene matches: 14. Germline CDR1 reads SGHNT; CDR2 reads YENEEA. This chain's CDR3 is CASSPRTGQGGGSGANVLTF. The CDR3 DNA sequence: TGTGCCAGCAGCCCACGGACGGGACAGGGTGGGGGCTCTGGGGCCAACGTCCTGACTTTC. Full variable domain (rest looked up from reference TRBV11-3 and TRBJ2-6): EAGVVQSPRYKIIEKKQPVAFWCNPISGHNTLYWYLQNLGQGPELLIRYENEEAVDDSQLPKDRFSAERLKGVDSTLKIQPAELGDSAVYLCASSPRTGQGGGSGANVLTFGAGSRLTVL.

This clone appeared a few times. V and J are TRBV11-1 and TRBJ2-2; TRBD2 aligns across 8 bases. V lost 0 bases, J lost 7 bases, and 10 bases stayed unmatched. The CDR3 covers 17 residues. Per germline, CDR1 SGHAT and CDR2 FQDESV (reference sequence). CDR3 sequence: CASSLALAGRAGGELFF. The CDR3 DNA follows: TGTGCCAGCAGCTTAGCGCTTGCCGGGAGGGCTGGCGGGGAGCTGTTTTTT.

This clone occurred a few times. The chain uses TRBV27 and TRBJ1-5, with 9 bases identical to TRBD1. Germline V gene lookup returns CDR1 MNHEY and CDR2 SMNVEV (reference sequence). J gave up 4 bases and V 8 bases, and 6 bases lay outside the gene matches. This CDR3 contains 14 residues. In DNA form, the CDR3 reads TGTGCCAGCGCCTCCGGGACAGGGAATCAGCCCCAGCATTTT. Protein: CASASGTGNQPQHF.

V and J are TRBV21-1 and TRBJ2-3; the table's D gene call, TRBD2, was not cross checked with the DNA. TRBV21-1 corresponds to a pseudogene. CDR3 length equals 17 residues. The CDR3 reads CASSKSGGRELTDTQYF. The CDR3 region has the DNA TGTGCCAGCAGCAAGTCCGGCGGGAGAGAACTCACAGATACGCAGTATTTT.

The CDR3 DNA sequence: TGCGCCAGCAGCCAAGATAGTACAGGGGGCAAGGACGAGCAGTACTTC. Protein: CASSQDSTGGKDEQYF. The chain couples TRBV4-1 to TRBJ2-7; 9 bases fit TRBD1. V gave up 0 bases and J gave up 5 bases; unmatched junction bases: 8. The CDR3 contains 16 residues. From germline, CDR1 is MGHRA and CDR2 YSYEKL.

The chain has TRBV30 and TRBJ2-5, with TRBD2 identical over 7 bases. The trim removed 0 bases at V and 1 base at J, leaving 2 bases unmatched. The germline V gene has CDR1 GTSNPN and CDR2 SVGIG (reference sequence). This CDR3 contains 14 residues. For the CDR3, the DNA is TGTGCCTGGAGTGTCGGGGGGACCCAAGAGACCCAGTACTTC. Protein sequence: CAWSVGGTQETQYF.

Details on this clone: The sample holds other DNA sequences that translate to the same CDR3. CDR3 in amino acids: CASSYGTSGYEQYF. The CDR3 DNA sequence: TGTGCCAGCAGTTATGGGACTAGCGGCTACGAGCAGTACTTC. The chain recombines TRBV27 with TRBJ2-7; 11 bases are a match to TRBD2. J gave up 3 bases and V 4 bases, and 2 bases lay outside the gene matches. This CDR3 comprises 14 residues. Per the germline V gene, CDR1 is MNHEY and CDR2 is SMNVEV (reference sequence).

This chain uses TRBV10-3 with TRBJ1-5; 10 nucleotides match TRBD1. CDR1 and CDR2 (germline): ENHRY, SYGVKD. CDR3 length: 13 residues. V was clipped by 7 bases and J by 5 bases; unmatched bases: 2. The CDR3 DNA reads as TGTGCCATCAAAGGACAGGGGGATCAGCCCCAGCATTTT. Protein product: CAIKGQGDQPQHF.

The chain employs TRBV11-1 and TRBJ2-3, with TRBD2 identical over 13 bases. The CDR3 has 18 amino acids. V was pared by 3 bases and J by 0 bases, with 6 bases of the junction left unmatched. The germline V gene encodes CDR1 SGHAT and CDR2 FQDESV (reference sequence). CDR3 protein: CASSFELAGGTSTDTQYF. CDR3 coding DNA: TGTGCCAGCAGCTTCGAACTAGCGGGAGGGACTAGCACAGATACGCAGTATTTT. The variable domain in full, with the rest retrieved from reference TRBV11-1 and TRBJ2-3, is EAEVAQSPRYKITEKSQAVAFWCDPISGHATLYWYRQILGQGPELLVQFQDESVVDDSQLPKDRFSAERLKGVDSTLKIQPAELGDSAMYLCASSFELAGGTSTDTQYFGPGTRLTVL.

The V call is TRBV2, the J call TRBJ2-7; TRBD1 matches at 8 bases. Trimming took 8 bases from V and 1 from J; bases not matched to a gene: 7. Germline CDR1 SNHLY, CDR2 FYNNEI. The CDR3 has 14 residues. The CDR3: CASATGTGSYEQYF. CDR3 bases: TGTGCCAGCGCGACCGGGACAGGTTCCTACGAGCAGTACTTC.

The chain is built from TRBV5-1 and TRBJ2-1; no reliable D call. This CDR3 has 14 amino acids. V lost 0 bases and J lost 0, with 4 bases in between. Germline-derived CDR1 and CDR2 are SGHRS and YFSETQ. This chain's CDR3 is CASSLASSYNEQFF. The DNA for the CDR3 is TGCGCCAGCAGCTTGGCCTCCTCCTACAATGAGCAGTTCTTC.

V and J are TRBV11-2 and TRBJ2-7, with D possibly TRBD2 on 5 matching bases. V was clipped by 4 bases and J by 7 bases, with 20 bases between them. Germline V gives CDR1 SGHAT, CDR2 FQNNGV. CDR3 length: 15 residues. For the CDR3, the DNA is TGTGCCAGCAGCTCACCGCTTGGCACATCGGGGGAGCAGTACTTC. Translating it yields CASSSPLGTSGEQYF.

The genes are TRBV11-2 and TRBJ1-2; 7 nucleotides line up with TRBD1. This CDR3 region has 13 residues. With 6 bases clipped from V and 4 bases from J, the junction kept 5 bases outside the gene matches. Germline values: CDR1 SGHAT, CDR2 FQNNGV. The CDR3 sequence: CASSRQGLYGYTF. Here the CDR3 DNA reads TGTGCCAGCAGTCGACAGGGCCTCTATGGCTACACCTTC.

This rearrangement joins TRBV4-1 to TRBJ2-6; maybe TRBD2 (6 bases). The V end was cut by 1 base, the J end by 10 bases, with 8 bases between. Germline V lookup: CDR1 MGHRA, CDR2 YSYEKL. CDR3 length equals 13 residues. The CDR3 region has the DNA TGCGCCAGCAGCCAAGTGGCGGGGAACGTCCTGACTTTC. Protein sequence: CASSQVAGNVLTF.

CDR3 bases: TGCAGCGTTGGGGAGCGGGCCGAGCAGTACTTC. It specifies CSVGERAEQYF. The chain is built from TRBV29-1 and TRBJ2-7, with D possibly being TRBD2 (6 bases). The germline V and J ends were trimmed by 4 bases and 6 bases, with 10 bases remaining between them. From germline, CDR1 is SQVTM and CDR2 ANQGSEA. The CDR3 covers 11 residues.

The chain employs TRBV18 and TRBJ2-7; 9 positions match TRBD2. Germline CDR1 is KGHSH and CDR2 is LQKENI. This CDR3 region has 15 residues. With V trimmed by 2 bases and J by 1 base, 3 bases remained unmatched. CDR3 in DNA: TGTGCCAGCTCACCATCAGCGGGAGGTTCCTACGAGCAGTACTTC. This gives the protein CASSPSAGGSYEQYF.

A single count supports this clone. The same CDR3 also results from other DNA sequences found in this sample. V gene TRBV19 combines with J gene TRBJ2-3; possible D gene TRBD2, 5 bases. Germline CDR1 LNHDA, CDR2 SQIVND (reference sequence). This CDR3 comprises 13 residues. The V end lost 5 bases, the J end lost 3 bases, and 9 bases lay between the germline ends. The CDR3, as DNA: TGTGCCAGTAGTCCCAGCGGTACAGATACGCAGTATTTT. This codes for CASSPSGTDTQYF.

The V gene is TRBV7-9, the J gene TRBJ2-1, with D hard to call. Trimming shortened V by 1 base and J by 8 bases, and 15 bases separated the two germline ends. Germline-derived CDR1 and CDR2 are SEHNR and FQNEAQ (reference sequence). The CDR3 totals 15 residues. The DNA of the CDR3 is TGTGCCAGCAGCTTAGTTCTCCCGGGTGTCGATGAGCAGTTCTTC. It yields the protein CASSLVLPGVDEQFF. The full variable domain, rest sourced from reference TRBV7-9 and TRBJ2-1, is DTGVSQNPRHKITKRGQNVTFRCDPISEHNRLYWYRQTLGQGPEFLTYFQNEAQLEKSRLLSDRFSAERPKGSFSTLEIQRTEQGDSAMYLCASSLVLPGVDEQFFGPGTRLTVL.

This clone was detected a few times. The chain links TRBV9 to TRBJ2-2; TRBD2 aligns across 9 bases. Germline V gene sequence: CDR1 SGDLS, CDR2 YYNGEE. The J segment lost 0 bases and the V segment lost 2 bases, leaving 8 bases of the junction unmatched. This CDR3 spans 18 amino acids. The CDR3 region is CASSVFLAGPANTGELFF. The CDR3 DNA follows: TGTGCCAGCAGCGTCTTCCTAGCGGGGCCCGCGAACACCGGGGAGCTGTTTTTT.

This chain connects TRBV5-4 to TRBJ1-2; 10 positions agree with TRBD1. Trimming took 4 bases from V and 4 from J; bases not matched to a gene: 7. CDR1 and CDR2 from the germline V gene are SGHNT and YYREEE (reference sequence). This CDR3 spans 15 amino acids. The CDR3 sequence is CASSLGTGEAYGYTF. The CDR3 coding sequence is TGTGCCAGCAGCCTCGGGACAGGGGAAGCCTATGGCTACACCTTC.